The next 26 T cell receptor beta chains were all read from a single sample in a study of radiation and T cells in renal cell carcinoma (dated by TCRdb to about 2020). The sample's time point label is to be understood as: blood 4 weeks post-SBRT, at nephrectomy. The sample's treatment or condition label, in plain terms: 15 Gy SBRT to primary tumor, nephrectomy 4 weeks later. The library was built by means of the immunoSEQ multiplex PCR assay. The table comes from immuneACCESS by way of TCRdb, which keeps in-frame sequences with V and J called. Part of the clones is missing from these tables; in studies checked, under half for an unresolved V gene and the rest for unknown reasons. The sample table shows 130,000 to 150,000 clones, and approximately 86% are seen once. Around 17% of the sample goes to the ten largest clones. The material sequenced was blood, taken from a patient whose treatment included radiotherapy and nephrectomy. Source of these receptors: a woman between 45 and 60 years old with renal cell carcinoma.

A word on this clone: This specimen includes other DNA sequences encoding the same CDR3. V usage is TRBV5-4 and J usage is TRBJ2-5, with D possibly being TRBD1 (6 bases). This CDR3 contains 13 residues. Trimming shortened V by 4 bases and J by 2 bases, and 9 bases separated the two germline ends. Germline V gene data show CDR1 as SGHNT and CDR2 as YYREEE (reference sequence). This CDR3 reads CASSPGQQETQYF. The CDR3 nucleotides read TGTGCCAGCAGCCCAGGACAGCAAGAGACCCAGTACTTC.

The V call is TRBV11-2, the J call TRBJ2-5, with D hard to call. Germline CDR1 SGHAT, CDR2 FQNNGV. V was shortened by 3 bases and J by 4 bases, with 6 bases between the two germline ends. The CDR3 length is 12 residues. CDR3 region: CASSFIGETQYF. CDR3 in DNA: TGTGCCAGCAGCTTTATAGGAGAGACCCAGTACTTC.

The chain couples TRBV5-1 to TRBJ2-7; 8 bases agree with TRBD2. The germline V gene has CDR1 SGHRS and CDR2 YFSETQ. The length of the CDR3 is 14 residues. Trimming removed 4 bases from V and 2 bases from J; junction bases left unmatched: 5. This CDR3 is CASSGRGDTYEQYF. CDR3 nucleotide sequence: TGCGCCAGCAGCGGGCGGGGGGACACCTACGAGCAGTACTTC.

V usage is TRBV2 and J usage is TRBJ1-2, with D maybe TRBD1 (6 bases). Germline V CDR1 and CDR2: SNHLY, FYNNEI. The CDR3 sequence is 13 residues long. Trimming took off 11 bases at V and 7 bases at J, with 20 bases between the two ends. In DNA, the CDR3 is TGTGCCTCTAGGGGCAGGGGAAGGAGTGGCTACACCTTC. As protein: CASRGRGRSGYTF.

This chain connects TRBV7-2 to TRBJ2-3, with D unclear. Germline CDR1 reads SGHTA; CDR2 reads FQGNSA. V was shortened by 1 base and J by 2 bases, with 7 bases between the two germline ends. The CDR3 has 14 residues. In DNA, the CDR3 is TGTGCCAGCAGCTTAGGCTTGATCACAGATACGCAGTATTTT. Protein: CASSLGLITDTQYF.

The chain uses TRBV5-1 and TRBJ2-7; 10 bases agree with TRBD2. Germline assignment: CDR1 SGHRS and CDR2 YFSETQ. The length of the CDR3 is 14 residues. With 2 bases clipped from V and 3 bases from J, the junction kept 2 bases outside the gene matches. CDR3 residues: CASSFLAGDYEQYF. The CDR3 region has the DNA TGCGCCAGCAGCTTCCTAGCGGGGGACTACGAGCAGTACTTC. The whole variable domain, filled in from reference TRBV5-1 and TRBJ2-7, reads KAGVTQTPRYLIKTRGQQVTLSCSPISGHRSVSWYQQTPGQGLQFLFEYFSETQRNKGNFPGRFSGRQFSNSRSEMNVSTLELGDSALYLCASSFLAGDYEQYFGPGTRLTVT.

V is TRBV6-1 and J is TRBJ2-7; TRBD1 agrees at 8 bases. Trimming took 6 bases from V and 5 from J; bases not matched to a gene: 12. CDR1 and CDR2 (germline): MNHNS, SASEGT. CDR3 length: 15 amino acids. CDR3 loop: CASSATGQGRNEQYF. In nucleotides, the CDR3 is TGTGCCAGCAGCGCTACAGGACAGGGAAGGAACGAGCAGTACTTC.

Here the CDR3 reads CASNRDTNTEAFF. The CDR3 DNA sequence: TGCGCCAGCAACCGGGATACTAACACTGAAGCTTTCTTT. The V and J genes are TRBV5-1 and TRBJ1-1; unclear D gene. The germline V gene encodes CDR1 SGHRS and CDR2 YFSETQ. The CDR3 extends over 13 amino acids. The V gene lost 6 bases and the J gene lost 2 bases, with 11 bases spanning the gap.

The chain employs TRBV11-2 and TRBJ1-1; weak D call: TRBD1 (5 bases). The CDR3 spans 16 residues. V lost 0 bases, J lost 4 bases, and 15 bases lay in between. Germline CDR1 SGHAT, CDR2 FQNNGV. CDR3 DNA: TGTGCCAGCAGCTTAGAATGGGGCAGGGTGACCACTGAAGCTTTCTTT. Translated, it gives CASSLEWGRVTTEAFF.

The V call is TRBV7-2, the J call TRBJ2-5, with D tentatively TRBD1 or TRBD2 (6 bases each). The CDR3 spans 13 residues. The V gene's germline CDR1 is SGHTA and CDR2 FQGNSA. Trimming removed 4 bases from V and 5 bases from J, with 11 bases in between. The CDR3, as DNA: TGTGCCAGCAGCTACAGGGCGGGGGAGACCCAGTACTTC. Translated, it gives CASSYRAGETQYF.

The CDR3 region has the DNA TGTGCCAGCACCGTAGACAGCACGAACACTGAAGCTTTCTTT. Translation gives CASTVDSTNTEAFF. The chain employs TRBV5-4 and TRBJ1-1; tentatively, D is TRBD1 (5 bases). V was cut by 6 bases and J by 1 base, with 13 bases left in between. From germline, CDR1 is SGHNT and CDR2 YYREEE (reference sequence). The CDR3 is 14 amino acids.

The chain combines TRBV5-1 with TRBJ2-7; D may be TRBD1 or TRBD2 (5 bases each). The CDR3 is 15 residues long. CDR1 is SGHRS and CDR2 is YFSETQ in the germline V gene. Trimming shortened V by 0 bases and J by 6 bases, and 16 bases separated the two germline ends. CDR3: CASSLEARGAAEQYF. The CDR3 DNA reads as TGCGCCAGCAGCTTGGAGGCACGGGGCGCGGCCGAGCAGTACTTC. The full variable domain, with the rest looked up from reference TRBV5-1 and TRBJ2-7, is KAGVTQTPRYLIKTRGQQVTLSCSPISGHRSVSWYQQTPGQGLQFLFEYFSETQRNKGNFPGRFSGRQFSNSRSEMNVSTLELGDSALYLCASSLEARGAAEQYFGPGTRLTVT.

The chain couples TRBV7-2 to TRBJ1-6, with 12 bases aligning to TRBD1. CDR1 and CDR2 (germline): SGHTA, FQGNSA. The CDR3 length is 14 residues. V gave up 5 bases and J gave up 9 bases; unmatched junction bases: 2. In DNA, the CDR3 is TGTGCCAGCAGCGGGACAGGGGGCCCTTCACCCCTCCACTTT. This codes for CASSGTGGPSPLHF.

V is TRBV19 and J is TRBJ1-1; 8 nucleotides agree with TRBD1. The CDR3 extends over 18 amino acids. J was trimmed by 10 bases and V by 0 bases; bases with no gene match: 19. Looked up from germline, CDR1 is LNHDA and CDR2 is SQIVND (reference sequence). CDR3 DNA: TGTGCCAGTAGTATAGACCCCCCACTGACAGGGGCCTCGGGAGTAGCTTTCTTT. Residues: CASSIDPPLTGASGVAFF. Supplemented by reference TRBV19 and TRBJ1-1, the full variable domain reads DGGITQSPKYLFRKEGQNVTLSCEQNLNHDAMYWYRQDPGQGLRLIYYSQIVNDFQKGDIAEGYSVSREKKESFPLTVTSAQKNPTAFYLCASSIDPPLTGASGVAFFGQGTRLTVV.

This chain joins TRBV7-6 and TRBJ1-1, with D hard to call. Per the germline V gene, CDR1 is SGHVS and CDR2 is FNYEAQ. This CDR3 has 15 amino acids. Deletions cut 2 bases from V and 1 base from J, with 11 bases between. The DNA for the CDR3 is TGTGCCAGCAGCTTAAGGTTCGCGGGGAACACTGAAGCTTTCTTT. It yields the protein CASSLRFAGNTEAFF. Full variable domain (missing parts from reference TRBV7-6 and TRBJ1-1): GAGVSQSPRYKVTKRGQDVALRCDPISGHVSLYWYRQALGQGPEFLTYFNYEAQQDKSGLPNDRFSAERPEGSISTLTIQRTEQRDSAMYRCASSLRFAGNTEAFFGQGTRLTVV.

Concerning this clone: Other DNA sequences within the sample encode an identical CDR3. The chain links TRBV30 to TRBJ2-7, with unresolved D. Germline CDR1 is GTSNPN and CDR2 is SVGIG (reference sequence). CDR3 size: 14 residues. V lost 2 bases and J lost 12, with 23 bases in between. CDR3 loop: CAWSTGLVTPARYF. The CDR3 DNA reads as TGTGCCTGGAGTACGGGTCTCGTTACCCCAGCGCGGTACTTC.

This clone was seen a single time. This specimen includes other DNA sequences encoding the same CDR3. The V and J genes are TRBV5-1 and TRBJ2-3; D unclear. Trimming left V 0 bases short and J 2 bases short, with 7 bases between. This CDR3 is built from 14 residues. Germline V gene lookup returns CDR1 SGHRS and CDR2 YFSETQ. The CDR3 DNA sequence: TGCGCCAGCAGCTTGGACAGCCCCACAGATACGCAGTATTTT. Protein product: CASSLDSPTDTQYF.

The chain couples TRBV7-2 to TRBJ2-2; the D is unclear. The CDR3 loop spans 13 amino acids. Germline V CDR1 and CDR2: SGHTA, FQGNSA. Trimming pared 5 bases from V and 3 bases from J, leaving 7 bases between. The CDR3 sequence is CASSRSDTGELFF. In nucleotides, the CDR3 is TGTGCCAGCAGCCGTTCTGACACCGGGGAGCTGTTTTTT.

The V and J genes are TRBV6-6 and TRBJ1-5, with TRBD1 as a possible D gene (6 bases). The CDR3 loop spans 12 amino acids. Looked up from germline, CDR1 is MNHNY and CDR2 is SVGAGI (reference sequence). Trimming removed 6 bases at V and 6 bases at J, with 9 bases between. The DNA of the CDR3 is TGTGCCAGCAGCGGAGGGGGTCAGCCCCAGCATTTT. Amino acid sequence: CASSGGGQPQHF.

This chain connects TRBV7-2 to TRBJ2-1; 12 nucleotides line up with TRBD2. The CDR3 contains 19 residues. The germline V gene encodes CDR1 SGHTA and CDR2 FQGNSA. Trimming at V came to 1 base and at J to 3 bases, leaving 10 bases not matched to a gene. Written as DNA, the CDR3 is TGTGCCAGCAGCTTAGGGCCGCGGACTAGCGGGAATTTCTACAATGAGCAGTTCTTC. It translates to CASSLGPRTSGNFYNEQFF.

This sequence joins TRBV7-6 and TRBJ2-2, with 10 bases lining up with TRBD2. This CDR3 has 18 residues. V shed 5 bases and J 0 bases; nucleotides not matched to a gene: 9. Germline values: CDR1 SGHVS, CDR2 FNYEAQ. The CDR3 protein is CASSRSGRLRPNTGELFF. As DNA, the CDR3 is TGTGCCAGCAGCCGTAGCGGGAGGCTCCGGCCGAACACCGGGGAGCTGTTTTTT.

This clone was seen a single time. V and J are TRBV5-1 and TRBJ2-7; D unresolved. The CDR3 sequence is 15 residues long. Trimming removed 1 base at V and 6 bases at J, with 17 bases between. In germline, CDR1 is SGHRS, CDR2 YFSETQ. The CDR3 DNA reads as TGCGCCAGCAGCTTGCTGGCAGGCCTCGAGTCCGAGCAGTACTTC. It is translated as CASSLLAGLESEQYF. The entire variable domain, with the rest obtained from reference TRBV5-1 and TRBJ2-7, is as follows: KAGVTQTPRYLIKTRGQQVTLSCSPISGHRSVSWYQQTPGQGLQFLFEYFSETQRNKGNFPGRFSGRQFSNSRSEMNVSTLELGDSALYLCASSLLAGLESEQYFGPGTRLTVT.

This clone was observed a single time. The chain is built from TRBV4-1 and TRBJ1-2; D is uncertain. The CDR3 runs to 16 residues. From germline, CDR1 is MGHRA and CDR2 YSYEKL. V was clipped by 3 bases and J by 8 bases, with 22 bases between them. CDR3 residues: CASSHLARARQGGYTF. The CDR3, as DNA: TGCGCCAGCAGCCACTTGGCCCGAGCTCGCCAAGGAGGCTACACCTTC.

The chain links TRBV11-2 to TRBJ2-7; weak D call: TRBD2 (6 bases). The CDR3 loop spans 14 amino acids. Germline V CDR1 and CDR2: SGHAT, FQNNGV. V lost 1 base and J lost 5, with 12 bases in between. CDR3 sequence reads: CASSLGGGGDEQYF. The CDR3, as DNA: TGTGCCAGCAGCTTAGGGGGTGGAGGGGACGAGCAGTACTTC.

V gene TRBV28 combines with J gene TRBJ2-7; D is uncertain. This CDR3 has 13 residues. CDR1 is MDHEN, CDR2 SYDVKM, per germline. Trimming took 5 bases from V and 3 from J, leaving 11 bases between them. Written as DNA, the CDR3 is TGTGCCAGCAGTCCTAACCCGGGCTACGAGCAGTACTTC. Residues: CASSPNPGYEQYF.

The chain recombines TRBV10-3 with TRBJ2-7, with 9 nucleotides matching TRBD2. Germline assignment: CDR1 ENHRY and CDR2 SYGVKD. There are 15 residues in the CDR3. Trimming took 1 base from V and 4 from J; bases not matched to a gene: 5. DNA of the CDR3: TGTGCCATCAGTGAGTACCAGCGGGAGGAATACGAGCAGTACTTC. The encoded protein is CAISEYQREEYEQYF.